These 18 T cell receptor beta chains share one sample of origin, sequenced in a study of Ad26.COV2.S vaccination and SARS-CoV-2 variants. Sample treatment: approximately 18 received Ad26.COV2.S at low or high dose, single or two shots; 5 received placebo; per-sample allocation not given. Repertoires come from day 63 after the first vaccine or placebo injection. Generated by immunoSEQ multiplex PCR, the TCRdb table keeps only in-frame clones and is missing some. Of about 350,000 clones listed, 75% to 90% are singletons. Sequenced here: peripheral blood, sampled in a trial of Ad26.COV2.S vaccine versus placebo. These receptors all stem from a person between 18 and 65 years old who received the Ad26.COV2.S COVID-19 vaccine or a placebo.

V and J are TRBV7-8 and TRBJ1-1; D not certain. Deletions cut 0 bases from V and 2 bases from J, with 10 bases between. This CDR3 has 15 residues. The germline V gene has CDR1 SGHVS and CDR2 FQNEAQ. CDR3 sequence (DNA): TGTGCCAGCAGCTTAGCCAGGTTCTTAAACACTGAAGCTTTCTTT. Translation: CASSLARFLNTEAFF.

V gene TRBV18 combines with J gene TRBJ1-1; D is possibly TRBD1 (5 bases). Germline V gene sequence: CDR1 KGHSH, CDR2 LQKENI. The CDR3 loop spans 16 amino acids. Trimming took 3 bases from V and 1 from J, leaving 15 bases between them. CDR3 nucleotides: TGTGCCAGCTCACCTCTATACGGGACGGAGAACACTGAAGCTTTCTTT. Protein: CASSPLYGTENTEAFF.

This chain links TRBV3-1 (or the pseudogene TRBV3-2) with TRBJ2-5; 11 bases line up with TRBD2. The V and J ends lost 1 base and 2 bases, in that order; junction bases with no gene match: 3. This CDR3 comprises 16 residues. Germline loops: CDR1 LGHDT, CDR2 YNNKEL (reference sequence). The DNA of the CDR3 is TGTGCCAGCAGCCAAGGGACTAGCGGGTATCAAGAGACCCAGTACTTC. This encodes CASSQGTSGYQETQYF.

The chain is built from TRBV4-1 and TRBJ2-7; TRBD2 agrees at 9 bases. CDR1 is MGHRA and CDR2 is YSYEKL in the germline V gene. The CDR3 is 15 residues long. The V segment lost 1 base and the J segment 3 bases; nucleotides outside the gene matches: 4. CDR3 amino acids: CASSQGNSGGYEQYF. CDR3 DNA: TGCGCCAGCAGCCAAGGAAATAGCGGGGGCTACGAGCAGTACTTC.

The chain links TRBV5-1 to TRBJ1-2; D is possibly TRBD1 (5 bases). The CDR3 spans 16 residues. The germline CDR1 and CDR2 sequences are SGHRS and YFSETQ. With 4 bases removed from V and 6 bases from J, the gap between germline ends came to 22 bases. The CDR3 loop reads CASSQTADYGLDGYTF. The CDR3 region has the DNA TGCGCCAGCAGCCAGACAGCCGATTATGGCTTGGATGGCTACACCTTC.

The rearrangement joins TRBV5-1 to TRBJ2-7; 9 bases fit TRBD2. The trim removed 0 bases at V and 0 bases at J, leaving 4 bases unmatched. Germline assignment: CDR1 SGHRS and CDR2 YFSETQ. The CDR3 consists of 16 residues. The CDR3 nucleotides read TGCGCCAGCAGCTTGGCCCATAGCGGGGGCTCCTACGAGCAGTACTTC. Translating it yields CASSLAHSGGSYEQYF.

This chain connects TRBV15 to TRBJ1-2; D gene unclear. This CDR3 comprises 16 residues. The germline V and J ends were trimmed by 4 bases and 2 bases, with 17 bases remaining between them. Germline CDR1 and CDR2: LNHNV and YYDKDF (reference sequence). CDR3 protein: CATSTRPKGGNYGYTF. The CDR3 DNA follows: TGTGCCACCAGCACCCGGCCCAAAGGAGGCAACTATGGCTACACCTTC.

A remark on this clone: The same CDR3 arises from other DNA sequences in this sample as well. V usage is TRBV4-1 and J usage is TRBJ1-5; D gene unclear. The CDR3 loop spans 13 amino acids. CDR1 and CDR2 from the germline V gene are MGHRA and YSYEKL. V shed 1 base and J shed 4 bases, with 5 bases lying between them. The CDR3 reads CASSQGGNQPQHF. The CDR3 DNA follows: TGCGCCAGCAGCCAAGGGGGTAATCAGCCCCAGCATTTT.

The gene calls are TRBV6-5 and TRBJ2-7; D perhaps matches TRBD1 (6 bases). The V gene lost 6 bases and the J gene lost 1 base, with 16 bases spanning the gap. Germline V gene lookup returns CDR1 MNHEY and CDR2 SVGAGI. CDR3 length equals 15 residues. CDR3 sequence reads: CASSITGMRSYEQYF. The CDR3 nucleotides are TGTGCCAGCAGCATTACAGGGATGAGGTCCTACGAGCAGTACTTC.

The genes are TRBV20-1 and TRBJ1-2; 8 positions agree with TRBD1. CDR3 size: 17 residues. Losses at the gene ends were 3 bases for V and 2 bases for J; bases not matched to a gene: 14. Per the germline V gene, CDR1 is DFQATT and CDR2 is SNEGSKA (reference sequence). CDR3 bases: TGCAGTGCTAGTAATGGCGGGACAGGAGGAAAAAACTATGGCTACACCTTC. It is translated as CSASNGGTGGKNYGYTF.

About this clone itself: At one boundary the junction diverges from the germline segment, which might be a read error. The V call is TRBV19, the J call TRBJ2-6; no clear D gene. Germline V gene sequence: CDR1 LNHDA, CDR2 SQIVND (reference sequence). CDR3 length: 16 amino acids. CDR3 in amino acids: CASSREGLSGANVLTF. The CDR3 region has the DNA TGTGCCAGCAGTAGGGAAGGTCTCTCTGGGGCCAACGTCCTGACTTTC.

V gene TRBV12-2 combines with J gene TRBJ2-4; the D call in the table, TRBD1, was not verified against the DNA. TRBV12-2 is assigned pseudogene status. The CDR3 contains 14 residues. This CDR3 reads CASRPQGNKNIQYF. The CDR3 DNA reads TGTGCAAGTCGCCCGCAGGGGAACAAAAACATTCAGTACTTC.

This chain joins TRBV28 and TRBJ2-7; TRBD2 might be the D (5 bases). CDR1 is MDHEN and CDR2 is SYDVKM in the germline V gene. This CDR3 contains 13 residues. The CDR3 loop is CASGLAVSYEQYF. In DNA, the CDR3 is TGTGCGTCCGGGCTAGCAGTTTCCTACGAGCAGTACTTC.

The V and J genes are TRBV5-1 and TRBJ2-1; no reliable D call. The CDR3 sequence is 15 residues long. CDR1 and CDR2 from the germline V gene are SGHRS and YFSETQ. Between the trimmed V and J ends, which lost 0 bases and 7 bases, there was a span of 14 bases. Written as DNA, the CDR3 is TGCGCCAGCAGCTTGGGACAACCCCCGTGGAATGAGCAGTTCTTC. This codes for CASSLGQPPWNEQFF. Supplemented by reference TRBV5-1 and TRBJ2-1, the full variable domain reads KAGVTQTPRYLIKTRGQQVTLSCSPISGHRSVSWYQQTPGQGLQFLFEYFSETQRNKGNFPGRFSGRQFSNSRSEMNVSTLELGDSALYLCASSLGQPPWNEQFFGPGTRLTVL.

The chain combines TRBV18 with TRBJ2-3; TRBD2 aligns across 8 bases. The CDR3 is made up of 16 amino acids. Germline trimming cut 3 bases from V and 2 bases from J; bases unmatched to any gene: 7. Germline V CDR1 and CDR2: KGHSH, LQKENI. The CDR3 DNA is TGTGCCAGCTCACCGATAGTAGCGGGGAACACAGATACGCAGTATTTT. It yields the protein CASSPIVAGNTDTQYF.

The chain recombines TRBV28 with TRBJ2-3, with D possibly TRBD2 on 5 matching bases. The ends were cut back, 6 bases at V and 8 bases at J, with 12 bases in the middle. Germline CDR1 and CDR2: MDHEN and SYDVKM. The CDR3 spans 12 residues. CDR3 coding DNA: TGTGCCAGCAGGTCGGGAAGGAGTACGCAGTATTTT. Protein sequence: CASRSGRSTQYF.

In DNA, the CDR3 is TGTGCCAGCAGCCAGGGTAGCGCAACCGGGGAGCTGTTTTTT. As protein: CASSQGSATGELFF. The genes are TRBV4-2 and TRBJ2-2, with D possibly TRBD2 on 5 matching bases. Germline values: CDR1 LGHNA, CDR2 YNFKEQ. This CDR3 is 14 amino acids long. Trimming removed 3 bases from V and 5 bases from J, with 10 bases in between.

The rearrangement uses TRBV7-8 and TRBJ2-1; tentative D call: TRBD2 (5 bases). Trimming left V 3 bases short and J 4 bases short, with 16 bases between. Germline values: CDR1 SGHVS, CDR2 FQNEAQ. The CDR3 loop spans 16 amino acids. The DNA for the CDR3 is TGTGCCAGCAGCTTCGGGCTGGCGGGCCCTTACAATGAGCAGTTCTTC. It is translated as CASSFGLAGPYNEQFF.